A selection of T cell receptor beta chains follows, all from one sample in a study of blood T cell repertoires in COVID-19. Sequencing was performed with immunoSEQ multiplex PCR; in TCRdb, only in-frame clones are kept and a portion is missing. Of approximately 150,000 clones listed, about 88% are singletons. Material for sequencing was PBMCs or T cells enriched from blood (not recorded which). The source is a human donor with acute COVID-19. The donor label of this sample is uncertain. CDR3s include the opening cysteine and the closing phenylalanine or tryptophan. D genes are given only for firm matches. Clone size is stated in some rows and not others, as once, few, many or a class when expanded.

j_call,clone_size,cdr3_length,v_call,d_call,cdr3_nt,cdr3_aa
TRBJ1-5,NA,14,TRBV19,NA,TGTGCCAGTAGTATTGAAGGGGTCAATCAGCCCCAGCATTTT,CASSIEGVNQPQHF
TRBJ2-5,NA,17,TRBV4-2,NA,TGTGCCAGCAGCCAAGATCTTCGGGCTAGGGCCGGGGGGACCCAGTACTTC,CASSQDLRARAGGTQYF
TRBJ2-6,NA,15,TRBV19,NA,TGTGCCAGTAGTATTAGGGGGTCTGGGGCCAACGTCCTGACTTTC,CASSIRGSGANVLTF
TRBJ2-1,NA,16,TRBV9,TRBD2,TGTGCCAGCAGCCCCCGACTAGCGGGGGCCCGCCATGAGCAGTTCTTC,CASSPRLAGARHEQFF
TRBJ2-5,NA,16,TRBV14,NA,TGTGCCAGCAGCTCCACGACAGGATCTTGGGGGGAGACCCAGTACTTC,CASSSTTGSWGETQYF
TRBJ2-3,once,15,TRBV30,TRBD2,TGTGCCTGGACTTGGACTAGCGGATACACAGATACGCAGTATTTT,CAWTWTSGYTDTQYF
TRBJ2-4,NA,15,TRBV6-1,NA,TGTGCCAGCAGTGAATCCGCCGGGGTCGTAAACATTCAGTACTTC,CASSESAGVVNIQYF
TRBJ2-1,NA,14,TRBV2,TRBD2,TGTGCCAGCAGTGAACGGACTAGCCTCAATGAGCAGTTCTTC,CASSERTSLNEQFF
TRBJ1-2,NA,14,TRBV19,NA,TGTGCCAGTAGTATCCAGGGGCCTAACTATGGCTACACCTTC,CASSIQGPNYGYTF
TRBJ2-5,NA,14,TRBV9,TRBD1,TGTGCCAGCAGCGGCGGGACAGGGTTAGAGACCCAGTACTTC,CASSGGTGLETQYF
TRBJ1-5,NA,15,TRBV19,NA,TGTGCCAGTAGCCGGGAACCCCGAAGCAATCAGCCCCAGCATTTT,CASSREPRSNQPQHF
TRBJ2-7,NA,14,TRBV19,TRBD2,TGTGCCAGTAGCCCCGGGACTACTAATTACGAGCAGTACTTC,CASSPGTTNYEQYF
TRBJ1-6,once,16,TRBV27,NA,TGTGCCAGCAGTGCCCAGGGTGGGCCACCCAATTCACCCCTCCACTTT,CASSAQGGPPNSPLHF
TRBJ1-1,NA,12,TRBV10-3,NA,TGTGCCATCAGTGAGTCGCTGAGGCAAGCTTTCTTT,CAISESLRQAFF
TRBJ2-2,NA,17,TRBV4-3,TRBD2,TGCGCCAGCAGCCAAATATGGGTAGCGGGGAACACCGGGGAGCTGTTTTTT,CASSQIWVAGNTGELFF
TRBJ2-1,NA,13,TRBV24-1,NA,TGTGCCACCAGGGCCGGAGTCAGTAATGAGCAGTTCTTC,CATRAGVSNEQFF
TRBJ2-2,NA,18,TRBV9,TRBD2,TGTGCCAGCCACAAGGAACCGGGACTAGCGGGGGGGCCCGGGGAGCTGTTTTTT,CASHKEPGLAGGPGELFF